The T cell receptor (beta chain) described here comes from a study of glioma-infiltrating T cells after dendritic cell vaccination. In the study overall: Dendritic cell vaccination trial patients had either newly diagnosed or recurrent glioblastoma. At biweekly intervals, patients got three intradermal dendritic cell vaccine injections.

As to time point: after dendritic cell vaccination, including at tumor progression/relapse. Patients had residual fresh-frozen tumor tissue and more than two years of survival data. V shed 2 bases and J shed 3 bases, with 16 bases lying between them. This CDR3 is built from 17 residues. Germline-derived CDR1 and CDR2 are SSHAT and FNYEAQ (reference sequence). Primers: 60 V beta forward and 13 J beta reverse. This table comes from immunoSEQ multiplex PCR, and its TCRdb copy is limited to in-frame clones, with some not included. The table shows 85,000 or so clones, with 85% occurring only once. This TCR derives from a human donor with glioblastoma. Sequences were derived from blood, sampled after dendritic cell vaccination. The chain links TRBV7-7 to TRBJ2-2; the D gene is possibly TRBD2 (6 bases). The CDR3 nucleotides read TGTGCCAGCAGCTTATCCCCTAGCGCCGCATACACCGGGGAGCTGTTTTTT. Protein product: CASSLSPSAAYTGELFF. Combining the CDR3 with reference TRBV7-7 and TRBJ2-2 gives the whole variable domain GAGVSQSPRYKVTKRGQDVTLRCDPISSHATLYWYQQALGQGPEFLTYFNYEAQPDKSGLPSDRFSAERPEGSISTLTIQRTEQRDSAMYRCASSLSPSAAYTGELFFGEGSRLTVL.